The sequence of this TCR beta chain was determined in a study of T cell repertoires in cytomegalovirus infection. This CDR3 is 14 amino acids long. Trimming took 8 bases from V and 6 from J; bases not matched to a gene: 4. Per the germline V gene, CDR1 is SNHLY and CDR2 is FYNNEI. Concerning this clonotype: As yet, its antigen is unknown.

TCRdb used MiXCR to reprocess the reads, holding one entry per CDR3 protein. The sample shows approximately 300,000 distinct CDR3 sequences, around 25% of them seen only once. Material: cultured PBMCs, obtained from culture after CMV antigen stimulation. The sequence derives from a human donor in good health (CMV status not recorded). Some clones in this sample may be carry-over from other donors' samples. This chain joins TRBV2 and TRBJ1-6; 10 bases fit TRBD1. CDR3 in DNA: TGTGCCAGCGCAGACAGGGGGCGTAATTCACCCCTCCACTTT. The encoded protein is CASADRGRNSPLHF.